Below are 7 T cell receptor beta chains sequenced from a single sample in a study of T-cell memory formation after mild COVID-19. TCRdb re-analysed the 5' RACE reads in MiXCR, keeping a single row per CDR3 protein. The data hold some 450,000 distinct CDR3 sequences, with roughly 18% observed a single time. Sequencing was done on a sample of PBMCs or a T cell subset sorted from them (not recorded which). All receptors come from a man younger than 35 who had mild COVID-19 (a few samples of this study predate the infection). Cell type and time point are not known.

The chain joins TRBV7-8 to TRBJ2-7; D uncertain. Germline-derived CDR1 and CDR2 are SGHVS and FQNEAQ. The CDR3 is 14 amino acids. Between the trimmed V and J ends, which lost 1 base and 3 bases, there was a span of 10 bases. The CDR3 DNA sequence: TGTGCCAGCAGCTTAGAAGCCGGAGTCTACGAGCAGTACGTC. Its translation is CASSLEAGVYEQYV.

V usage is TRBV5-1 and J usage is TRBJ1-2; D is possibly TRBD1 (6 bases). V was cut by 4 bases and J by 1 base, with 11 bases left in between. The CDR3 length is 14 residues. Germline values: CDR1 SGHRS, CDR2 YFSETQ. CDR3 coding DNA: TGCGCCAGCAGCGATAACAGGGATAACTATGGCTACACCTTC. This translates into CASSDNRDNYGYTF.

This clonotype was observed many times. V is TRBV25-1 and J is TRBJ1-6; 8 bases agree with TRBD1. CDR1 is MGHDK and CDR2 is SYGVNS in the germline V gene. J was trimmed by 5 bases and V by 9 bases; bases with no gene match: 21. This CDR3 region has 19 residues. The CDR3 sequence is CASAPLVWDRSGHNSPLHF. In DNA form, the CDR3 reads TGTGCCAGTGCGCCCCTGGTGTGGGACAGGAGTGGTCATAATTCACCCCTCCACTTT.

This clonotype was observed a handful of times. This chain uses TRBV5-1 with TRBJ1-2; 8 positions agree with TRBD1. From germline, CDR1 is SGHRS and CDR2 YFSETQ. This CDR3 comprises 15 residues. The V gene end was trimmed by 3 bases and the J gene end by 4 bases; junction bases not matched to a gene: 8. CDR3 amino acids: CASSSDRGGGYGYTF. Here the CDR3 DNA reads TGCGCCAGCAGCTCCGACAGGGGAGGCGGCTATGGCTACACCTTC.

Only a few counts were recorded for this clonotype. The chain recombines TRBV6-5 with TRBJ2-3; D is perhaps TRBD1 (5 bases). Germline assignment: CDR1 MNHEY and CDR2 SVGAGI. The CDR3 totals 12 residues. The V end was cut by 2 bases, the J end by 8 bases, with 8 bases between. This CDR3 reads CASSYPGLTQYF. CDR3 coding DNA: TGTGCCAGCAGTTACCCAGGGCTTACGCAGTATTTT.

This sequence joins TRBV28 and TRBJ1-1, with D hard to call. Trimming took 5 bases from V and 2 from J, leaving 18 bases between them. This CDR3 contains 16 residues. Germline V gives CDR1 MDHEN, CDR2 SYDVKM. CDR3 coding DNA: TGTGCCAGCAGTCGGCGCTCCTGGACGGGAAACACTGAAGCTTTCTTT. It is translated as CASSRRSWTGNTEAFF.

The rearrangement joins TRBV18 to TRBJ1-4, with D possibly matching TRBD1 (6 bases). The CDR3 sequence is 14 residues long. Trimming took 6 bases from V and 4 from J, leaving 12 bases between them. CDR1 is KGHSH, CDR2 LQKENI, per germline. Written as DNA, the CDR3 is TGTGCCAGCTCGTCCAGGGGTATTAATGAAAAACTGTTTTTT. Translation gives CASSSRGINEKLFF.